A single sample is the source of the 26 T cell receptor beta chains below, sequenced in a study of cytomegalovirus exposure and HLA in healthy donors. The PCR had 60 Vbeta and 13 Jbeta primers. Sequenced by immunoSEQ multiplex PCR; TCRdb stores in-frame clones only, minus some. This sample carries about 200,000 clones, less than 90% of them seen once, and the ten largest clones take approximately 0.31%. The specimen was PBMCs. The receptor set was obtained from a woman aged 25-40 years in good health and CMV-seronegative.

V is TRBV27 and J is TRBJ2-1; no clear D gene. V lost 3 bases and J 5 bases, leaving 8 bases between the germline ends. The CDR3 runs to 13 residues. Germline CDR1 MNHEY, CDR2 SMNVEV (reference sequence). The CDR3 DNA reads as TGTGCCAGCAGTTTGGGCCGGAACAATGAGCAGTTCTTC. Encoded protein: CASSLGRNNEQFF.

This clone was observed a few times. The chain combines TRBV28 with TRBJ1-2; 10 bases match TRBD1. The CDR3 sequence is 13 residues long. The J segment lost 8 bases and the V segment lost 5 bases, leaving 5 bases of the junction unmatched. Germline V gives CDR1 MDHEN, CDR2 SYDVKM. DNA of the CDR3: TGTGCCAGCAGTGCGGGACAGGGGTACGGCTACACCTTC. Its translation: CASSAGQGYGYTF.

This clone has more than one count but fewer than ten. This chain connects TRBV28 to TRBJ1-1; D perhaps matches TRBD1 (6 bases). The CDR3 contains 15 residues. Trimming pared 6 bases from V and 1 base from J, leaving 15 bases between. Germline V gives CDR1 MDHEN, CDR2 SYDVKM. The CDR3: CASSPQGPRNTEAFF. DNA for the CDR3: TGTGCCAGCAGCCCTCAGGGGCCAAGGAACACTGAAGCTTTCTTT.

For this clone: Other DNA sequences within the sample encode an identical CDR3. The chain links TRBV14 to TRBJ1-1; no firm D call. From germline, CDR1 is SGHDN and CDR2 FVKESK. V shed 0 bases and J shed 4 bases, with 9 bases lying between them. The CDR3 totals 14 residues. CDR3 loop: CASSQEGRGTEAFF. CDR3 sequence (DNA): TGTGCCAGCAGCCAAGAGGGTCGGGGCACTGAAGCTTTCTTT.

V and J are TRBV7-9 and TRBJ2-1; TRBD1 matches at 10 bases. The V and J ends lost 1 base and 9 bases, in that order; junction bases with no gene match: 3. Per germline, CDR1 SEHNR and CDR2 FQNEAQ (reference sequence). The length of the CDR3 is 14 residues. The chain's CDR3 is CASSLGTGGGEQFF. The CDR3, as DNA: TGTGCCAGCAGCTTAGGGACAGGGGGGGGTGAGCAGTTCTTC.

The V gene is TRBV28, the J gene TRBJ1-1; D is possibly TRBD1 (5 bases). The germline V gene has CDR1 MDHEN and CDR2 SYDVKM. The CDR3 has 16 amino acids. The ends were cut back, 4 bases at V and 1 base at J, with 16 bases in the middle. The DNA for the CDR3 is TGTGCCAGCAGTTCCAACAAGGGGTGGGAGAACACTGAAGCTTTCTTT. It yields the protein CASSSNKGWENTEAFF. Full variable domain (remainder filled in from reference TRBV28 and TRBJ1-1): DVKVTQSSRYLVKRTGEKVFLECVQDMDHENMFWYRQDPGLGLRLIYFSYDVKMKEKGDIPEGYSVSREKKERFSLILESASTNQTSMYLCASSSNKGWENTEAFFGQGTRLTVV.

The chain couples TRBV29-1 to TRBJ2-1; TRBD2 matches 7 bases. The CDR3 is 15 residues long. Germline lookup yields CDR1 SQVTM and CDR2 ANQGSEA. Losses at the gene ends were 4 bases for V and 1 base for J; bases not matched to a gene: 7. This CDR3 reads CSVAKRDRSYNEQFF. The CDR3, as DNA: TGCAGCGTTGCTAAGCGGGATCGTTCCTACAATGAGCAGTTCTTC.

The CDR3 here is CASSYSRRQEETQYF. CDR3 DNA sequence: TGTGCCAGCAGTTACTCGAGGCGACAGGAAGAGACCCAGTACTTC. The chain uses TRBV6-6 and TRBJ2-5; D is perhaps TRBD1 (6 bases). Per germline, CDR1 MNHNY and CDR2 SVGAGI (reference sequence). CDR3 length equals 15 residues. With 0 bases removed from V and 3 bases from J, the gap between germline ends came to 11 bases.

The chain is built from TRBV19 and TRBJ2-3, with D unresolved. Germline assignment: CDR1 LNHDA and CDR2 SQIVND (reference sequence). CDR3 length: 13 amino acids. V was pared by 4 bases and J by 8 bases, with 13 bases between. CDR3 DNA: TGTGCCAGTAGTACCCTACCCTCAGGTACGCAGTATTTT. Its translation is CASSTLPSGTQYF. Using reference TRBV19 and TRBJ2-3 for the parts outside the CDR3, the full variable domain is DGGITQSPKYLFRKEGQNVTLSCEQNLNHDAMYWYRQDPGQGLRLIYYSQIVNDFQKGDIAEGYSVSREKKESFPLTVTSAQKNPTAFYLCASSTLPSGTQYFGPGTRLTVL.

The CDR3 bases are TGTGCCAGCAGCTTAACACAGGGGGTCAATTTGGAGCAGTTCTTC. This gives the protein CASSLTQGVNLEQFF. The chain has TRBV7-6 and TRBJ2-1; 8 bases map to TRBD1. Germline V gives CDR1 SGHVS, CDR2 FNYEAQ. This CDR3 has 15 residues. After removal of 2 bases from V and 10 bases from J, the junction contained 10 bases not matched to a gene.

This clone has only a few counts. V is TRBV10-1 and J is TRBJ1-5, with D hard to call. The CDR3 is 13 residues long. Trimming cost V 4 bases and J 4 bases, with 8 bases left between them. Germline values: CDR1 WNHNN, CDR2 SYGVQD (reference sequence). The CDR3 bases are TGCGCCAGCAGTGGCCAGATAAATCAGCCCCAGCATTTT. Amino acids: CASSGQINQPQHF.

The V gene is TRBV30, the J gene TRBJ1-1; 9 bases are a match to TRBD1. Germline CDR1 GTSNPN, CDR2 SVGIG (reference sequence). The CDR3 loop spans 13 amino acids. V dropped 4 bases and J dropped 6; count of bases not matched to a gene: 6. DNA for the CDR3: TGTGCCTGGAAACCGGGACAGGGCTCTGAAGCTTTCTTT. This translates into CAWKPGQGSEAFF.

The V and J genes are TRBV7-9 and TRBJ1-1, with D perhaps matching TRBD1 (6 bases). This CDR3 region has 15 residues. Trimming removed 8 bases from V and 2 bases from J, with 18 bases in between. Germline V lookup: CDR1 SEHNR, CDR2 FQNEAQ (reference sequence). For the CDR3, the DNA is TGTGCCAGCCATCAGACAGGTGTGGAAAACACTGAAGCTTTCTTT. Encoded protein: CASHQTGVENTEAFF. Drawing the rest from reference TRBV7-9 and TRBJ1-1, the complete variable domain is DTGVSQNPRHKITKRGQNVTFRCDPISEHNRLYWYRQTLGQGPEFLTYFQNEAQLEKSRLLSDRFSAERPKGSFSTLEIQRTEQGDSAMYLCASHQTGVENTEAFFGQGTRLTVV.

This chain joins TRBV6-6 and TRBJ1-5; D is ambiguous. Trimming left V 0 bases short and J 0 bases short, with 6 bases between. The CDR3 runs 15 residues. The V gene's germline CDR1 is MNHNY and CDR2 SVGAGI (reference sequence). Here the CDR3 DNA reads TGTGCCAGCAGTTACTCGAGGGATAGCAATCAGCCCCAGCATTTT. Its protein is CASSYSRDSNQPQHF.

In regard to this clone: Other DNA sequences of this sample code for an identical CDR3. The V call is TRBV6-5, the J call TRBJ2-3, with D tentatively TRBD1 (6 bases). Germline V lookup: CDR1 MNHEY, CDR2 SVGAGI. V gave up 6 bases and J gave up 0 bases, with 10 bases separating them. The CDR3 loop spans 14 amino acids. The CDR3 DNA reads TGTGCCAGCAGCTCCAGGGGAAGCACAGATACGCAGTATTTT. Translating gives CASSSRGSTDTQYF.

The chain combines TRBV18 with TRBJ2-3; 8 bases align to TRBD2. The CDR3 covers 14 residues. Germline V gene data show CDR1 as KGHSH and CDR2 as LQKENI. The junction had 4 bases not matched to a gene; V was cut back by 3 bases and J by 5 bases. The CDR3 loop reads CASSPPGTRDTQYF. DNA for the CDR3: TGTGCCAGCTCACCCCCCGGGACTAGAGATACGCAGTATTTT.

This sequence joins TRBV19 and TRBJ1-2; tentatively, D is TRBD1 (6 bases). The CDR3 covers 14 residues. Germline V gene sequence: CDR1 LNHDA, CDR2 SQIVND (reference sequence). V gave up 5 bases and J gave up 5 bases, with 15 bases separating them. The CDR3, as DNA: TGTGCCAGTAGTCTGACAGGCTTAGGGTATGGCTACACCTTC. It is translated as CASSLTGLGYGYTF.

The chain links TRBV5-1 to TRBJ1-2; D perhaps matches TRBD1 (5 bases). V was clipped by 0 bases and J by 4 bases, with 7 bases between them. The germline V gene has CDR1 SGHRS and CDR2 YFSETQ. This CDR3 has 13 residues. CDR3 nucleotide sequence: TGCGCCAGCAGCTTGGACAGGTCCTATGGCTACACCTTC. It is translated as CASSLDRSYGYTF.

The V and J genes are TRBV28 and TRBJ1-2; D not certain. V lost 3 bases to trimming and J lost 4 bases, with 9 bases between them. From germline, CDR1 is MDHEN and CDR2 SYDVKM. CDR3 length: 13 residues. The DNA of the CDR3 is TGTGCCAGCAGTTTGTATTCAGGCTATGGCTACACCTTC. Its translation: CASSLYSGYGYTF.

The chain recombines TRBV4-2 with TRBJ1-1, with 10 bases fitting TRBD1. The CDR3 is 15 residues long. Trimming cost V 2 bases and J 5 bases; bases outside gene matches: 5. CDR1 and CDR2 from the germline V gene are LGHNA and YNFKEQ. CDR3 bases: TGTGCCAGCAGCCAACGGGACAGGGGCCGGACTGAAGCTTTCTTT. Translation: CASSQRDRGRTEAFF.

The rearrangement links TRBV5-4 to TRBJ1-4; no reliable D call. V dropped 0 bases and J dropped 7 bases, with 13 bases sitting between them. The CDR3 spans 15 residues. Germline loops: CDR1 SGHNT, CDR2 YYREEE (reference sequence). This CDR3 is CASSLATGSGEKLFF. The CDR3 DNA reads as TGTGCCAGCAGCTTGGCCACTGGGTCGGGTGAAAAACTGTTTTTT.

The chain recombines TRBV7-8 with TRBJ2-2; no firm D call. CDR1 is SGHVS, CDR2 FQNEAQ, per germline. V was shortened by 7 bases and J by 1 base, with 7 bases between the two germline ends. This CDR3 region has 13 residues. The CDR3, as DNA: TGTGCCAGCATCCGGGTGAACACCGGGGAGCTGTTTTTT. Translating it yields CASIRVNTGELFF.

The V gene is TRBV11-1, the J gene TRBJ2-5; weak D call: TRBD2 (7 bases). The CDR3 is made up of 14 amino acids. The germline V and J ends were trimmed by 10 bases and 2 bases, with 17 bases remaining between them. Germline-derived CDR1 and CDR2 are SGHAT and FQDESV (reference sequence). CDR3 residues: CATRSGGLQETQYF. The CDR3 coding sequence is TGTGCCACCAGATCGGGGGGCCTTCAAGAGACCCAGTACTTC.

The CDR3 is CASGGVAGITDTQYF. DNA of the CDR3: TGTGCCAGCGGGGGGGTAGCGGGGATCACAGATACGCAGTATTTT. The chain is built from TRBV7-2 and TRBJ2-3, with 8 nucleotides matching TRBD2. The CDR3 has 15 residues. With V trimmed by 8 bases and J by 2 bases, 9 bases remained unmatched. The germline CDR1 and CDR2 sequences are SGHTA and FQGNSA. Using reference TRBV7-2 and TRBJ2-3 for the parts outside the CDR3, the full variable domain is GAGVSQSPSNKVTEKGKDVELRCDPISGHTALYWYRQSLGQGLEFLIYFQGNSAPDKSGLPSDRFSAERTGGSVSTLTIQRTQQEDSAVYLCASGGVAGITDTQYFGPGTRLTVL.

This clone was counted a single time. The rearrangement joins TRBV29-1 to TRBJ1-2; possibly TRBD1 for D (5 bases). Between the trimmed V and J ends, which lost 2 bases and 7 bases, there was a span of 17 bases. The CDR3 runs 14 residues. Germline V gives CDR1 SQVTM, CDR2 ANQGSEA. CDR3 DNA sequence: TGCAGCGTTGAAACAAGGGCAGGGTGGGGTGGCTACACCTTC. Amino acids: CSVETRAGWGGYTF.

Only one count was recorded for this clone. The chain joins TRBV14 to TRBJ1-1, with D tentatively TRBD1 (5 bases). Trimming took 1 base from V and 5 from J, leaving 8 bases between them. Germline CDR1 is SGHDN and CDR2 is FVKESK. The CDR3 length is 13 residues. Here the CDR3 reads CASSQGGWTEAFF. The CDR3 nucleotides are TGTGCCAGCAGCCAAGGGGGCTGGACTGAAGCTTTCTTT.